A selection of T cell receptor beta chains follows, all from one sample in a study of cytotoxic CD8 clonotypes in ibrutinib-treated CLL. Sequencing was performed with immunoSEQ multiplex PCR; in TCRdb, only in-frame clones are kept and a portion is missing. This table has about 300,000 clones, roughly four fifths appearing once. Sequencing used PBMCs, obtained at disease progression, from a patient treated with ibrutinib. Receptor source: a human donor with chronic lymphocytic leukemia. CDR3s include the opening cysteine and the closing phenylalanine or tryptophan. The D gene is left open where the match is weak. The listing skips clone size in some rows; elsewhere it reads once, few, many or a size class.

J gene: TRBJ2-1
D gene: TRBD1
V gene: TRBV27
clone size: -
CDR3 protein: CASRPDRGLGNEQFF
CDR3 DNA: TGTGCCAGCAGACCGGACAGGGGGTTAGGCAATGAGCAGTTCTTC

J gene: TRBJ2-7
D gene: TRBD2
V gene: TRBV18
clone size: -
CDR3 protein: CASSLLAGTREQYF
CDR3 DNA: TGTGCCAGCTCACTACTAGCGGGGACACGCGAGCAGTACTTC

J gene: TRBJ1-5
D gene: -
V gene: TRBV7-2
clone size: -
CDR3 protein: CASSFGVTQPQHF
CDR3 DNA: TGTGCCAGCAGCTTTGGGGTGACCCAGCCCCAGCATTTT

J gene: TRBJ2-5
D gene: TRBD2
V gene: TRBV9
clone size: -
CDR3 protein: CASSSSGTSGRKGGETQYF
CDR3 DNA: TGTGCCAGCAGCTCGTCCGGGACTAGCGGGAGAAAAGGAGGAGAGACCCAGTACTTC

J gene: TRBJ2-7
D gene: TRBD2
V gene: TRBV28
clone size: -
CDR3 protein: CASSSAGLAAWEQYF
CDR3 DNA: TGTGCCAGCAGTTCAGCAGGACTAGCGGCTTGGGAGCAGTACTTC

J gene: TRBJ2-5
D gene: -
V gene: TRBV28
clone size: once
CDR3 protein: CASRTNQETQYF
CDR3 DNA: TGTGCCAGCAGAACGAATCAAGAGACCCAGTACTTC

J gene: TRBJ2-1
D gene: TRBD1
V gene: TRBV29-1
clone size: once
CDR3 protein: CSVERQGNRNEQFF
CDR3 DNA: TGCAGCGTTGAGCGACAGGGGAATCGGAATGAGCAGTTCTTC

J gene: TRBJ2-7
D gene: -
V gene: TRBV15
clone size: -
CDR3 protein: CATSRAGHEQYF
CDR3 DNA: TGTGCCACCAGCAGAGCGGGCCACGAGCAGTACTTC

J gene: TRBJ2-7
D gene: TRBD1
V gene: TRBV15
clone size: -
CDR3 protein: CATSMARDSVSYEQYF
CDR3 DNA: TGTGCCACCAGCATGGCCCGGGACAGCGTCTCCTACGAGCAGTACTTC

J gene: TRBJ2-7
D gene: TRBD1
V gene: TRBV20-1
clone size: -
CDR3 protein: CSPGQGGEQYF
CDR3 DNA: TGCAGTCCGGGACAGGGGGGCGAGCAGTACTTC

J gene: TRBJ2-7
D gene: TRBD1
V gene: TRBV9
clone size: -
CDR3 protein: CASSERGRGEQYF
CDR3 DNA: TGTGCCAGCAGCGAGAGGGGGCGCGGCGAGCAGTACTTC

J gene: TRBJ2-5
D gene: TRBD1
V gene: TRBV14
clone size: -
CDR3 protein: CASSQDGGQGSRVTQYF
CDR3 DNA: TGTGCCAGCAGCCAAGACGGGGGACAGGGGAGCCGGGTGACCCAGTACTTC

J gene: TRBJ2-3
D gene: TRBD2
V gene: TRBV5-1
clone size: -
CDR3 protein: CASSWTRADTQYF
CDR3 DNA: TGCGCCAGCAGCTGGACTAGGGCAGATACGCAGTATTTT

J gene: TRBJ2-7
D gene: TRBD1
V gene: TRBV15
clone size: -
CDR3 protein: CATSRADRENEQYF
CDR3 DNA: TGTGCCACCAGCAGAGCCGACAGGGAAAACGAGCAGTACTTC

J gene: TRBJ1-5
D gene: -
V gene: TRBV28
clone size: few
CDR3 protein: CASRTGRGPQHF
CDR3 DNA: TGTGCCAGCAGGACAGGCCGGGGGCCCCAGCATTTT

J gene: TRBJ1-1
D gene: -
V gene: TRBV7-9
clone size: once
CDR3 protein: CASSPAAGPEAFF
CDR3 DNA: TGTGCCAGCAGCCCAGCGGCGGGACCTGAAGCTTTCTTT

J gene: TRBJ1-2
D gene: -
V gene: TRBV6-5
clone size: -
CDR3 protein: CASSSLRGYTF
CDR3 DNA: TGTGCCAGCAGTTCGCTGCGGGGCTACACCTTC

J gene: TRBJ1-2
D gene: -
V gene: TRBV14
clone size: -
CDR3 protein: CASSLGENGYTF
CDR3 DNA: TGTGCCAGCAGTCTAGGGGAAAATGGCTACACCTTC

J gene: TRBJ2-1
D gene: TRBD1
V gene: TRBV9
clone size: -
CDR3 protein: CASSVARQGSYNEQFF
CDR3 DNA: TGTGCCAGCAGCGTAGCTAGACAGGGTTCCTACAATGAGCAGTTCTTC

J gene: TRBJ2-5
D gene: -
V gene: TRBV18
clone size: many
CDR3 protein: CASSPGETQYF
CDR3 DNA: TGTGCCAGCTCACCGGGGGAGACCCAGTACTTC

J gene: TRBJ2-1
D gene: -
V gene: TRBV2
clone size: -
CDR3 protein: CASSYYSNEQFF
CDR3 DNA: TGTGCCAGCAGCTACTATTCCAATGAGCAGTTCTTC

J gene: TRBJ1-2
D gene: -
V gene: TRBV9
clone size: once
CDR3 protein: CASSVVQGVFTYTF
CDR3 DNA: TGTGCCAGCAGCGTAGTACAAGGGGTTTTCACATACACCTTC

J gene: TRBJ1-2
D gene: -
V gene: TRBV11-2
clone size: -
CDR3 protein: CASSSRGTNYGYTF
CDR3 DNA: TGTGCCAGCAGCTCCAGGGGAACTAACTATGGCTACACCTTC

J gene: TRBJ2-3
D gene: -
V gene: TRBV2
clone size: -
CDR3 protein: CASRQDSSTDTQYF
CDR3 DNA: TGTGCCAGCAGACAGGACTCTAGCACAGATACGCAGTATTTT

J gene: TRBJ2-1
D gene: -
V gene: TRBV28
clone size: -
CDR3 protein: CASSLAGGYNEQFF
CDR3 DNA: TGTGCCAGCAGTTTAGCCGGGGGCTACAATGAGCAGTTCTTC

J gene: TRBJ1-4
D gene: TRBD1
V gene: TRBV2
clone size: -
CDR3 protein: CASLRAGTGHNEKLFF
CDR3 DNA: TGTGCCAGCCTACGGGCCGGGACAGGGCATAATGAAAAACTGTTTTTT

J gene: TRBJ1-4
D gene: -
V gene: TRBV11-2
clone size: -
CDR3 protein: CASSFSNEKLFF
CDR3 DNA: TGTGCCAGCAGCTTTTCTAATGAAAAACTGTTTTTT

J gene: TRBJ1-1
D gene: -
V gene: TRBV6-6
clone size: once
CDR3 protein: CASSRTGRHTEAFF
CDR3 DNA: TGTGCCAGCAGCCGTACAGGGAGGCACACTGAAGCTTTCTTT

J gene: TRBJ1-3
D gene: -
V gene: TRBV28
clone size: -
CDR3 protein: CATSLRMPGLYMSSGNTIYF
CDR3 DNA: TGTGCCACCAGCCTACGAATGCCGGGACTCTACATGAGCTCTGGAAACACCATATATTTT

J gene: TRBJ2-1
D gene: TRBD2
V gene: TRBV7-3
clone size: -
CDR3 protein: CASSRVGAGSYNEQFF
CDR3 DNA: TGTGCCAGCAGCAGGGTGGGAGCGGGGTCCTACAATGAGCAGTTCTTC

J gene: TRBJ1-2
D gene: -
V gene: TRBV2
clone size: -
CDR3 protein: CASSDSRTLGGYTF
CDR3 DNA: TGTGCCAGCAGTGATAGCCGGACTTTGGGTGGCTACACCTTC

J gene: TRBJ1-2
D gene: -
V gene: TRBV6-7
clone size: -
CDR3 protein: CASSYPTPTSTNYGYTF
CDR3 DNA: TGTGCCAGCAGTTACCCCACACCCACATCGACTAACTATGGCTACACCTTC

J gene: TRBJ1-5
D gene: TRBD1
V gene: TRBV28
clone size: -
CDR3 protein: CASRDGQGLANQPQHF
CDR3 DNA: TGTGCCAGCAGGGACGGACAGGGGTTGGCCAATCAGCCCCAGCATTTT

J gene: TRBJ2-4
D gene: -
V gene: TRBV28
clone size: -
CDR3 protein: CASSDRQVGIQYF
CDR3 DNA: TGTGCCAGCAGTGACAGACAGGTGGGCATTCAGTACTTC

J gene: TRBJ2-5
D gene: TRBD2
V gene: TRBV2
clone size: few
CDR3 protein: CAGASGRQETQYF
CDR3 DNA: TGTGCCGGGGCTAGCGGGCGCCAAGAGACCCAGTACTTC

J gene: TRBJ1-2
D gene: -
V gene: TRBV5-1
clone size: once
CDR3 protein: CASSPDGLDGYTF
CDR3 DNA: TGCGCCAGCAGCCCTGACGGGTTAGACGGCTACACCTTC

J gene: TRBJ2-6
D gene: -
V gene: TRBV7-9
clone size: -
CDR3 protein: CASSPRALGANVLTF
CDR3 DNA: TGTGCCAGCAGCCCGCGGGCTCTTGGGGCCAACGTCCTGACTTTC

J gene: TRBJ2-3
D gene: -
V gene: TRBV5-4
clone size: few
CDR3 protein: CASSWGGQTDTQYF
CDR3 DNA: TGTGCCAGCAGCTGGGGGGGGCAGACAGATACGCAGTATTTT

J gene: TRBJ2-5
D gene: TRBD1
V gene: TRBV6-6
clone size: -
CDR3 protein: CASSPRDSQETQYF
CDR3 DNA: TGTGCCAGCAGCCCTCGGGACAGCCAAGAGACCCAGTACTTC

J gene: TRBJ2-7
D gene: -
V gene: TRBV9
clone size: -
CDR3 protein: CASSPGYSYEQYF
CDR3 DNA: TGTGCCAGCAGTCCAGGGTATTCCTACGAGCAGTACTTC

J gene: TRBJ1-5
D gene: TRBD1
V gene: TRBV6-5
clone size: -
CDR3 protein: CASSPTGGADQPQHF
CDR3 DNA: TGTGCCAGCAGTCCGACAGGGGGCGCTGATCAGCCCCAGCATTTT

J gene: TRBJ2-2
D gene: -
V gene: TRBV9
clone size: -
CDR3 protein: CASRVRVAGELFF
CDR3 DNA: TGTGCCAGCAGGGTACGAGTTGCCGGGGAGCTGTTTTTT

J gene: TRBJ2-7
D gene: -
V gene: TRBV6-6
clone size: -
CDR3 protein: CASSYSPGANEQYF
CDR3 DNA: TGTGCCAGCAGTTACTCTCCGGGGGCTAACGAGCAGTACTTC

J gene: TRBJ2-1
D gene: -
V gene: TRBV19
clone size: -
CDR3 protein: CASSIGGGGSGAYNEQFF
CDR3 DNA: TGTGCCAGTAGTATAGGTGGAGGGGGGAGTGGGGCATACAATGAGCAGTTCTTC